The rows below give T cell receptor beta chains drawn from one sample of a study of blood T cell repertoires in COVID-19. Sequenced by immunoSEQ multiplex PCR; TCRdb stores in-frame clones only, minus some. The profile shows approximately 90,000 clones, roughly 78% of them singletons. Sequencing was performed on peripheral blood. Receptor source: a woman aged 80 or over with acute or convalescent COVID-19. The CDR3 runs from the conserved cysteine through the conserved F or W. The D gene is left open where the match is weak. Clone size is stated in some rows and not others, as once, few, many or a class when expanded.

clone_size	v_call	d_call	j_call	cdr3_nt	cdr3_aa
NA	TRBV6-6	TRBD2	TRBJ2-2	TGTGCCAGCAGTCCCGGACTAGCGGGAGTAAGCACCGGGGAGCTGTTTTTT	CASSPGLAGVSTGELFF
NA	TRBV28	TRBD2	TRBJ2-5	TGTGCCAGCACTTCACTAGCGCCACAAAACGGCATCCAGGAGACCCAGTACTTC	CASTSLAPQNGIQETQYF
few	TRBV7-2	TRBD1	TRBJ1-5	TGTGCCAGCAGCCGGGACAGGGTCAATCAGCCCCAGCATTTT	CASSRDRVNQPQHF
NA	TRBV28	NA	TRBJ1-2	TGTGCCAGCAGTGAGGCGGGCTCCTCTTCTAACTATGGCTACACCTTC	CASSEAGSSSNYGYTF
NA	TRBV15	TRBD1	TRBJ1-1	TGTGCCACCAGCAGGGGGACAGGAGGCACTGAAGCTTTCTTT	CATSRGTGGTEAFF
NA	TRBV18	TRBD2	TRBJ2-2	TGTGCCAGCTCACCAGTACGACCTGGGACGGGGGGGCACCTAAACACCGGGGAGCTGTTTTTT	CASSPVRPGTGGHLNTGELFF
NA	TRBV15	TRBD1	TRBJ1-2	TGTGCCACCAGCGATGACAGGGCCACTAACTATGGCTACACCTTC	CATSDDRATNYGYTF
NA	TRBV19	TRBD1	TRBJ2-7	TGTGCCAGTAGTGGCACCGGGACAGGGGTCTACGAGCAGTACTTC	CASSGTGTGVYEQYF
NA	TRBV20-1	TRBD2	TRBJ2-2	TGCAGTGCTAGTCTAGCGGGAGCCGGGGAGCTGTTTTTT	CSASLAGAGELFF
NA	TRBV9	TRBD1	TRBJ1-5	TGTGCCAGCAGCGTAGGAGACAGGGGGAATCAGCCCCAGCATTTT	CASSVGDRGNQPQHF
NA	TRBV11-2	NA	TRBJ2-7	TGTGCCAGCAGCTTTATGTCCTACGAGCAGTACTTC	CASSFMSYEQYF
few	TRBV11-2	NA	TRBJ1-3	TGTGCCAGCAGCTCAGGGACTCTCGGAAACACCATATATTTT	CASSSGTLGNTIYF
once	TRBV5-1	NA	TRBJ1-5	TGCGCCAGCAGGGCGGCTGATGATCAGCCCCAGCATTTT	CASRAADDQPQHF
NA	TRBV5-4	TRBD1	TRBJ1-2	TGTGCCAGCAGCCTACCGGGACAGAACTATGGCTACACCTTC	CASSLPGQNYGYTF
NA	TRBV27	NA	TRBJ2-1	TGTGCCAGCAGTTTAACCCGGGGGGCCCGGGAGCAGTTCTTC	CASSLTRGAREQFF
NA	TRBV5-6	NA	TRBJ1-5	TGTGCCAGCACCCTCGGACAGATCAATCAGCCCCAGCATTTT	CASTLGQINQPQHF
NA	TRBV18	NA	TRBJ1-3	TGTGCCAGCTCACCTAGACAGCATCCTAGCTCTGGAAACACCATATATTTT	CASSPRQHPSSGNTIYF
NA	TRBV3-1/TRBV3-2	TRBD2	TRBJ2-3	TGTGCCAGCAGCACGGGACTAGCGGGAGGGCCAGATACGCAGTATTTT	CASSTGLAGGPDTQYF
NA	TRBV15	NA	TRBJ1-1	TGTGCCACCAGCAGGGAGGATATGAACACTGAAGCTTTCTTT	CATSREDMNTEAFF
NA	TRBV7-9	NA	TRBJ1-1	TGTGCCAGCAGCCTCCAGGGTGACACTGAAGCTTTCTTT	CASSLQGDTEAFF
NA	TRBV6-5	TRBD1	TRBJ1-2	TGTGCCAGCACCAGGACAGGGGATTATGGCTACACCTTC	CASTRTGDYGYTF
NA	TRBV7-9	TRBD1	TRBJ1-2	TGTGCCAGCAGCTTTCAGACAGGGGGATATGGCTACACCTTC	CASSFQTGGYGYTF
NA	TRBV7-2	TRBD1	TRBJ1-6	TGTGCCAGCAGCCGGGACAGGGCCGTTTCACCCCTCCACTTT	CASSRDRAVSPLHF
NA	TRBV11-1	NA	TRBJ2-5	TGTGCCAGCAGCTTAGCGACCCAGGGACAAGAGACCCAGTACTTC	CASSLATQGQETQYF
NA	TRBV12-3/TRBV12-4	NA	TRBJ2-5	TGTGCCAGCAGTCTTTCCCCGGGGGAGACCCAGTACTTC	CASSLSPGETQYF
NA	TRBV24-1	NA	TRBJ1-5	TGTGCCACCAGTCCTCAGGAGGGGCCCGGGGTGTATAGCAATCAGCCCCAGCATTTT	CATSPQEGPGVYSNQPQHF
NA	TRBV19	NA	TRBJ1-5	TGTGCCAGTAGTATTTCCGGGATCCAGCATTTT	CASSISGIQHF
NA	TRBV28	NA	TRBJ1-2	TGTGCCAGCAGGGGGTTTGTCTGGGGGCGTAAAACCGATGGCTACACCTTC	CASRGFVWGRKTDGYTF
few	TRBV5-6	NA	TRBJ1-3	TGTGCCAGCAGCTTGAACACCGTAAGCTCTGGAAACACCATATATTTT	CASSLNTVSSGNTIYF
NA	TRBV16	TRBD2	TRBJ2-5	TGTGCCAGCAGCGGACTAGCGGGGGGGCCTTCCTCCCGAGAGACCCAGTACTTC	CASSGLAGGPSSRETQYF
NA	TRBV3-1/TRBV3-2	NA	TRBJ2-2	TGTGCCAGCAGCCATGGACAGTCCACCGGGGAGCTGTTTTTT	CASSHGQSTGELFF
NA	TRBV28	NA	TRBJ1-1	TGTGCCAGCAGGCCACAGTTTGACACTGAAGCTTTCTTT	CASRPQFDTEAFF
NA	TRBV7-2	NA	TRBJ2-7	TGTGCCAGCAGCTTAGGCGTCGATCCCTCCTACGAGCAGTACTTC	CASSLGVDPSYEQYF
NA	TRBV27	NA	TRBJ2-5	TGTGCCAGCAGTTTGAACGGACTGACCCAAGAGACCCAGTACTTC	CASSLNGLTQETQYF
NA	TRBV7-2	TRBD2	TRBJ2-2	TGTGCCAGCAGCTTGCGGGAGGGCCAAACCGGGGAGCTGTTTTTT	CASSLREGQTGELFF
NA	TRBV5-4	TRBD2	TRBJ2-5	TGTGCCAGCAGCAAAGGAGCTAGCGGTAAAGAGACCCAGTACTTC	CASSKGASGKETQYF
NA	TRBV18	TRBD2	TRBJ2-3	TGTGCCAGCTCATCCGGACTAGCGGGGGATACGCAGTATTTT	CASSSGLAGDTQYF
NA	TRBV7-8	TRBD1	TRBJ2-5	TGTGCCAGCAGCCTTAGACGGATTTGGGGACAGCAGGAGACCCAGTACTTC	CASSLRRIWGQQETQYF
NA	TRBV9	TRBD2	TRBJ2-5	TGTGCCAGCAGCGTTAGCGGGAGCGTCGAAGAGACCCAGTACTTC	CASSVSGSVEETQYF
NA	TRBV25-1	TRBD2	TRBJ2-2	TGTGCCAGCAGTGACTCGGGAGCGGGGGGGAACACCGGGGAGCTGTTTTTT	CASSDSGAGGNTGELFF
NA	TRBV19	TRBD1	TRBJ2-3	TGTGCCAGTAGTGAACAGGGGGCACTTTTCGGGGATACGCAGTATTTT	CASSEQGALFGDTQYF
NA	TRBV9	NA	TRBJ2-3	TGTGCCAGCAGCGTAGATAGTCGGGATAAGACAGATACGCAGTATTTT	CASSVDSRDKTDTQYF
NA	TRBV21-1	NA	TRBJ2-5	TGTGCCAGCAGCAAAAAGTCAGCGGGAGGGCGGAGAGAGACCCAGTACTTC	CASSKKSAGGRRETQYF
NA	TRBV6-1	NA	TRBJ1-1	TGTGCCAGCAGTGAGGGCAATATGAACACTGAAGCTTTCTTT	CASSEGNMNTEAFF
NA	TRBV5-4	NA	TRBJ2-7	TGTGCCAGCAGCCCAGGCCGCCCAGGGGACTACGAGCAGTACTTC	CASSPGRPGDYEQYF
NA	TRBV5-1	TRBD1	TRBJ2-1	TGCGCCAGCAGCTACGGGCTGGGGCAGGGGGCTAACAATGAGCAGTTCTTC	CASSYGLGQGANNEQFF
NA	TRBV24-1	NA	TRBJ1-1	TGTGCCACCAGTCCAGCAGGCACTGAAGCTTTCTTT	CATSPAGTEAFF
NA	TRBV12-3/TRBV12-4	TRBD1	TRBJ1-2	TGTGCCAGCAGTCGGACAGGGGACTATGGCTACACCTTC	CASSRTGDYGYTF
NA	TRBV19	TRBD2	TRBJ2-5	TGTGCCAGTAGTATCGGGGGGGCCCAAGAGACCCAGTACTTC	CASSIGGAQETQYF
once	TRBV3-1/TRBV3-2	NA	TRBJ2-7	TGTGCCAGCAGCCATAGCTTCAGCGAGCAGTACTTC	CASSHSFSEQYF
NA	TRBV9	TRBD1	TRBJ1-2	TGTGCCAGCAGCCCAACGGGACAGACTTCCTATGGCTACACCTTC	CASSPTGQTSYGYTF
few	TRBV12-5	NA	TRBJ2-3	TGTGCTAGTGGTTTACAAGATACGCAGTATTTT	CASGLQDTQYF
NA	TRBV29-1	TRBD1	TRBJ2-7	TGCAGCGCTGATGTCCCGGGACAGGGGTCCTACGAGCAGTACTTC	CSADVPGQGSYEQYF